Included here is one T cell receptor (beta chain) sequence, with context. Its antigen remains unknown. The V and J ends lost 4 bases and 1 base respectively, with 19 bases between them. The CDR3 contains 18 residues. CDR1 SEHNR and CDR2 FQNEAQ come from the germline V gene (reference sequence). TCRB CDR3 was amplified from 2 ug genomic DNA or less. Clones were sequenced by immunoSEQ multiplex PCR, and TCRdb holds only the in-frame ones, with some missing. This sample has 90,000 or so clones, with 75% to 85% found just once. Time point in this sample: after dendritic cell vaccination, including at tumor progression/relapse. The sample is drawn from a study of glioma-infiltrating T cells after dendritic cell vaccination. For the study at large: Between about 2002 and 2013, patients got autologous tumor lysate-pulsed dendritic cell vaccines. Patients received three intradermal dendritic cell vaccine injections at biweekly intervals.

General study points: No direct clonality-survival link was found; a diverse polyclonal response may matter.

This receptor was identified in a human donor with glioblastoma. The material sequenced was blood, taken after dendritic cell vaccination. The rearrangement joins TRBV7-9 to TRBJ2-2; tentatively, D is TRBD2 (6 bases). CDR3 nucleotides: TGTGCCAGCAGCTCGGGACTCAGATTTAGACGGAACACCGGGGAGCTGTTTTTT. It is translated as CASSSGLRFRRNTGELFF. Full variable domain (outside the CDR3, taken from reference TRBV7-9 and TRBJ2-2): DTGVSQNPRHKITKRGQNVTFRCDPISEHNRLYWYRQTLGQGPEFLTYFQNEAQLEKSRLLSDRFSAERPKGSFSTLEIQRTEQGDSAMYLCASSSGLRFRRNTGELFFGEGSRLTVL.